This TCR beta chain appears in the sequencing data of a study of T cell changes during pregnancy in multiple sclerosis. Libraries were prepared by immunoSEQ multiplex PCR; TCRdb keeps only in-frame clonotypes and omits some of them. The sample lists 60,000 to 65,000 clones, over 85% seen once, with roughly 1.5% in the top ten. Only a few counts were recorded for this clone. The receptor was isolated from a female donor with multiple sclerosis, enrolled in a pregnancy study. Specimen: peripheral blood, collected in the second trimester of pregnancy.

In nucleotides, the CDR3 is TGTGCCAGCTCACCCGACAGGGAGGAACAGCCCCAGCATTTT. Amino acid sequence: CASSPDREEQPQHF. The chain links TRBV18 to TRBJ1-5; 7 nucleotides match TRBD1. V lost 3 bases, J lost 7 bases, and 6 bases stayed unmatched. This CDR3 contains 14 residues. CDR1 is KGHSH and CDR2 is LQKENI in the germline V gene.